The present TCR beta chain was sequenced within a study of cytomegalovirus exposure and HLA in healthy donors. Study background: Among the roughly 380 donors who were genotyped, approximately 83% fell in the genetic ancestry cluster that is associated with self-reported Caucasian donors.

Vbeta (60) and Jbeta (13) primers were used in the PCR. Profiling relied on immunoSEQ multiplex PCR, and the TCRdb table lists in-frame clones only, not all of them. The top ten hold 8.5% to 10% of the sample, which has approximately 100,000 clones, around 86% seen once. The CDR3 covers 16 residues. In germline, CDR1 is MGHRA, CDR2 YSYEKL. Losses at the gene ends were 3 bases for V and 4 bases for J; bases not matched to a gene: 9. Notes on the study in general: Donors were assumed by presence/absence analyses to have roughly uniform sequencing depth.

Of note for this clone: Its antigen is as yet unknown.

This chain connects TRBV4-1 to TRBJ2-7, with TRBD1 identical over 10 bases. The sequence was obtained from a man younger than 45 in good health and CMV-seropositive. Source material: PBMCs. CDR3 nucleotide sequence: TGCGCCAGCAGCCAGGATGCCAGGACAGGGGGGTACGAGCAGTACTTC. As protein: CASSQDARTGGYEQYF.